This T cell receptor beta chain was obtained from a study of patients and donors after allogeneic stem cell transplantation. TCRdb ran MiXCR on the RT-PCR reads and lists one entry per CDR3 protein. The data show roughly 230,000 distinct CDR3 sequences, less than 15% seen once. The sample holds many counts of this clonotype. This CDR3 is 16 amino acids long. The germline V and J ends were trimmed by 6 bases and 4 bases, with 16 bases remaining between them. This TCR was recovered from a human donor who was either an allogeneic HSCT recipient or a stem cell or donor lymphocyte infusion donor (not recorded which). It is not recorded whose cells these are; they may come from a transplant donor. This sequence joins TRBV12-3 or TRBV12-4 and TRBJ2-6; the D gene is possibly TRBD2 (5 bases). Sequencing was performed on blood, either unsorted or a sorted T cell fraction (not recorded which). Here the CDR3 reads CASSPSRVTGANVLTF. The DNA for the CDR3 is TGTGCCAGCAGCCCTTCGAGGGTTACGGGGGCCAACGTCCTGACTTTC.